Below are 18 T cell receptor beta chains sequenced from a single sample in a study of CD8+ T cells in alopecia areata. As the sequencing template, cDNA was produced by extracting RNA and reverse transcribing it. Clones were sequenced by immunoSEQ multiplex PCR, and TCRdb holds only the in-frame ones, with some missing. The data contain under 250,000 clones, 57% of them singletons. The specimen comprised CD4+ T cells sorted from blood, sampled at week 0. The receptors originated from a human donor with alopecia areata.

The chain combines TRBV30 with TRBJ1-1; unclear D gene. This CDR3 contains 14 residues. Germline CDR1 is GTSNPN and CDR2 is SVGIG (reference sequence). Trimming left V 3 bases short and J 0 bases short, with 11 bases between. CDR3 region: CAWSTSRLNTEAFF. DNA of the CDR3: TGTGCCTGGAGCACGTCTAGGCTGAACACTGAAGCTTTCTTT.

The chain carries TRBV18 and TRBJ2-7, with D perhaps TRBD1 or TRBD2 (6 bases each). Germline V gene sequence: CDR1 KGHSH, CDR2 LQKENI. This CDR3 has 13 amino acids. The V end was cut by 4 bases, the J end by 3 bases, with 10 bases between. The DNA for the CDR3 is TGTGCCAGCTCACGAGGGGGAGGCTACGAGCAGTACTTC. It is translated as CASSRGGGYEQYF.

The chain joins TRBV5-1 to TRBJ2-7; D is perhaps TRBD1 or TRBD2 (5 bases each). This CDR3 spans 13 amino acids. V was pared by 5 bases and J by 3 bases, with 12 bases between. The germline CDR1 and CDR2 sequences are SGHRS and YFSETQ. The DNA of the CDR3 is TGCGCCAGCAGGGGAGAGGGGCGCTACGAGCAGTACTTC. It encodes CASRGEGRYEQYF.

This clone was picked up one time. The chain carries TRBV6-5 and TRBJ2-2; 10 bases align to TRBD1. V lost 5 bases, J lost 5 bases, and 5 bases stayed unmatched. The CDR3 is 15 residues long. Per the germline V gene, CDR1 is MNHEY and CDR2 is SVGAGI. The CDR3 sequence is CASSGTGAGTGELFF. Here the CDR3 DNA reads TGTGCCAGCAGTGGGACAGGGGCAGGAACCGGGGAGCTGTTTTTT.

The chain couples TRBV29-1 to TRBJ2-7, with D perhaps given as TRBD1 or TRBD2 (5 bases each). CDR1 is SQVTM and CDR2 is ANQGSEA in the germline V gene. Trimming removed 1 base at V and 2 bases at J, with 15 bases between. The CDR3 has 15 residues. CDR3 nucleotide sequence: TGCAGCGTTGAAGGGGTGTCAGGGACGGCCTACGAGCAGTACTTC. Protein sequence: CSVEGVSGTAYEQYF.

This clone showed up just once. The chain recombines TRBV19 with TRBJ2-3, with TRBD2 identical over 7 bases. This CDR3 is 14 amino acids long. The germline gives CDR1 LNHDA, CDR2 SQIVND (reference sequence). The J segment lost 2 bases and the V segment lost 5 bases, leaving 4 bases of the junction unmatched. Here the CDR3 reads CASSVGLTTDTQYF. For the CDR3, the DNA is TGTGCCAGTAGTGTGGGACTAACCACAGATACGCAGTATTTT.

This chain uses TRBV6-5 with TRBJ1-5; D remains unclear. The ends were cut back, 5 bases at V and 6 bases at J, with 8 bases in the middle. The CDR3 has 12 amino acids. Germline V gene data show CDR1 as MNHEY and CDR2 as SVGAGI. This CDR3 is CASSAFGQPQHF. CDR3 DNA: TGTGCCAGCAGTGCCTTTGGTCAGCCCCAGCATTTT.

Details on this clone: Additional DNA sequences in this sample encode the identical CDR3. The chain is built from TRBV15 and TRBJ1-5; unclear D gene. With 3 bases removed from V and 3 bases from J, the gap between germline ends came to 3 bases. CDR1 LNHNV and CDR2 YYDKDF come from the germline V gene (reference sequence). The CDR3 consists of 12 residues. CDR3 sequence reads: CATSRDNQPQHF. CDR3 bases: TGTGCCACCAGCAGGGACAATCAGCCCCAGCATTTT.

The J gene is TRBJ1-2, the V gene TRBV7-2, with D hard to call. Germline CDR1 is SGHTA and CDR2 is FQGNSA. This CDR3 comprises 13 residues. The V gene lost 5 bases and the J gene lost 8 bases, with 15 bases spanning the gap. CDR3 nucleotides: TGTGCCAGCAGCATCGACGGCCTCGGCGGCTACACCTTC. Its translation is CASSIDGLGGYTF.

This clone showed up just a few times. This sequence joins TRBV7-9 and TRBJ2-5; 8 bases line up with TRBD1. CDR3 length: 15 residues. The germline gives CDR1 SEHNR, CDR2 FQNEAQ (reference sequence). V was pared by 6 bases and J by 5 bases, with 11 bases of the junction left unmatched. For the CDR3, the DNA is TGTGCCAGCAGTTGGGGCGGCAGGGGGCGTGAGACCCAGTACTTC. Translating gives CASSWGGRGRETQYF.

J is TRBJ1-5 and V is TRBV27; no definite D call. V dropped 4 bases and J dropped 7 bases, with 11 bases sitting between them. The CDR3 covers 13 residues. Germline CDR1 and CDR2: MNHEY and SMNVEV (reference sequence). The DNA of the CDR3 is TGTGCCAGCAGTTCAAGACTGGAGCAGCCCCAGCATTTT. Translated, it gives CASSSRLEQPQHF.

The rearrangement links TRBV7-9 to TRBJ1-2; D is possibly TRBD1 (5 bases). CDR3 length: 13 amino acids. Germline V gives CDR1 SEHNR, CDR2 FQNEAQ (reference sequence). Trimming took 5 bases from V and 4 from J, leaving 11 bases between them. The CDR3 sequence is CASSRGDTYGYTF. In DNA, the CDR3 is TGTGCCAGCAGCCGAGGGGATACCTATGGCTACACCTTC.

V is TRBV6-5 and J is TRBJ2-7, with 9 nucleotides matching TRBD2. Trimming took 5 bases from V and 6 from J; bases not matched to a gene: 8. Germline CDR1 and CDR2: MNHEY and SVGAGI. This CDR3 has 14 residues. The CDR3 nucleotides are TGTGCCAGCAGTCTGCCGGGACTAGCATCCGAGCAGTACTTC. Translation gives CASSLPGLASEQYF.

This chain joins TRBV23-1 and TRBJ1-4, with D possibly matching TRBD1 (5 bases). TRBV23-1 counts as an open reading frame of uncertain function. CDR3 length equals 14 residues. V dropped 6 bases and J dropped 5 bases, with 13 bases sitting between them. Here the CDR3 DNA reads TGCGCCAGCAGGTCGGGGGAAGAAAATGAAAAACTGTTTTTT. The encoded protein is CASRSGEENEKLFF.

This clone has more than one count but fewer than ten. V usage is TRBV27 and J usage is TRBJ1-2; 8 positions agree with TRBD1. V lost 3 bases, J lost 0 bases, and 6 bases stayed unmatched. CDR1 is MNHEY and CDR2 is SMNVEV in the germline V gene (reference sequence). CDR3 size: 16 residues. This CDR3 reads CASSFEQGAANYGYTF. The CDR3 coding sequence is TGTGCCAGCAGTTTTGAGCAGGGGGCGGCTAACTATGGCTACACCTTC.

The CDR3 protein is CAWSLTLEAFF. The DNA for the CDR3 is TGTGCCTGGAGCCTAACCTTAGAAGCTTTCTTT. V is TRBV30 and J is TRBJ1-1; D ambiguous. This CDR3 has 11 residues. V dropped 3 bases and J dropped 8 bases, with 10 bases sitting between them. CDR1 is GTSNPN, CDR2 SVGIG, per germline (reference sequence).

V and J are TRBV20-1 and TRBJ2-7; D is undetermined. Germline V CDR1 and CDR2: DFQATT, SNEGSKA (reference sequence). Trimming removed 0 bases at V and 5 bases at J, with 5 bases between. This CDR3 is built from 11 residues. CDR3 nucleotides: TGCAGTGCTAGAGATATTAACGAGCAGTACTTC. Encoded protein: CSARDINEQYF.

In its sample, this clone was seen a few times. This chain links TRBV5-1 with TRBJ2-5; TRBD1 is a possible D gene (6 bases). V was pared by 4 bases and J by 5 bases, with 12 bases between. This CDR3 has 13 residues. The germline gives CDR1 SGHRS, CDR2 YFSETQ. The CDR3 nucleotides are TGCGCCAGCAGCCCAGGGGAATTGGAGACCCAGTACTTC. Encoded protein: CASSPGELETQYF.